This T cell receptor (beta chain) originates from a study of blood T cell repertoires in COVID-19. Study-wide background: Samples representing acute and convalescent COVID-19 were sourced from the United States, Italy and Spain. Sample material is recorded as cDNA or gDNA derived from T cells, B-cell-depleted T cells, or PBMCs.

The CDR3 spans 16 residues. The V gene's germline CDR1 is SGHRS and CDR2 YFSETQ. V was clipped by 1 base and J by 5 bases, with 13 bases between them. The repertoire was sequenced with immunoSEQ multiplex PCR; TCRdb's copy has only in-frame clones and lacks some. The table shows 130,000 to 150,000 clones, with about 85% occurring only once. Sequencing was carried out using peripheral blood. The chain has TRBV5-1 and TRBJ1-6; the D gene is possibly TRBD1 (6 bases). This TCR came from a woman between 40 and 55 years old with active or convalescent COVID-19. As DNA, the CDR3 is TGCGCCAGCAGCTTGATCCAGGGGAAGAATAATTCACCCCTCCACTTT. Protein sequence: CASSLIQGKNNSPLHF.